Below are 27 T cell receptor beta chains sequenced from a single sample in a study of technical replicates of blood from a handful of donors. Produced via immunoSEQ multiplex PCR; TCRdb's table is partial and in-frame only. The table has 95,000 to 100,000 clones, nearly 96% seen once. Sequenced input: T cells isolated from PBMCs. The origin of the receptors is a human donor in good health.

This chain uses TRBV4-2 with TRBJ2-1; TRBD2 is a possible D gene (6 bases). V was pared by 0 bases and J by 8 bases, with 20 bases between. Germline V gene sequence: CDR1 LGHNA, CDR2 YNFKEQ. The CDR3 has 17 residues. CDR3 nucleotide sequence: TGTGCCAGCAGCCAAGATGAGGCGACGGGAGATATCTATGAGCAGTTCTTC. As protein: CASSQDEATGDIYEQFF.

The chain carries TRBV6-1 and TRBJ2-7; D is unresolved. V shed 8 bases and J shed 3 bases, with 8 bases lying between them. The CDR3 runs to 11 residues. Germline V CDR1 and CDR2: MNHNS, SASEGT. This CDR3 is CASGGDYEQYF. The CDR3 DNA follows: TGTGCCAGCGGTGGAGACTACGAGCAGTACTTC.

The CDR3 sequence is CASSVLGWNEQFF. The CDR3 DNA follows: TGTGCCAGCAGCGTTCTCGGGTGGAATGAGCAGTTCTTC. The chain has TRBV7-9 and TRBJ2-1; D is uncertain. Per germline, CDR1 SEHNR and CDR2 FQNEAQ (reference sequence). V dropped 5 bases and J dropped 7 bases, with 12 bases sitting between them. The CDR3 loop spans 13 amino acids.

This clone occurred once. This chain joins TRBV28 and TRBJ1-4, with D perhaps TRBD1 (6 bases). This CDR3 contains 17 residues. Germline V gene data show CDR1 as MDHEN and CDR2 as SYDVKM. Trimming stripped 8 bases from V and 7 bases from J, with 26 bases between. This CDR3 is CASGPFGTWGRGEKLFF. As DNA, the CDR3 is TGTGCCAGCGGGCCGTTCGGTACTTGGGGGCGCGGTGAAAAACTGTTTTTT. Drawing the rest from reference TRBV28 and TRBJ1-4, the complete variable domain is DVKVTQSSRYLVKRTGEKVFLECVQDMDHENMFWYRQDPGLGLRLIYFSYDVKMKEKGDIPEGYSVSREKKERFSLILESASTNQTSMYLCASGPFGTWGRGEKLFFGSGTQLSVL.

This clone was seen once. The rearrangement links TRBV5-1 to TRBJ2-5, with TRBD1 as a possible D gene (5 bases). The CDR3 is 16 residues long. Germline lookup yields CDR1 SGHRS and CDR2 YFSETQ. V lost 0 bases, J lost 2 bases, and 14 bases lay in between. CDR3 region: CASSLAGQDKQETQYF. Here the CDR3 DNA reads TGCGCCAGCAGCTTGGCCGGGCAGGACAAACAAGAGACCCAGTACTTC.

The chain joins TRBV5-5 to TRBJ1-4, with D possibly TRBD1 on 6 matching bases. Trimming cost V 0 bases and J 0 bases, with 12 bases left between them. Germline CDR1 SGHKS, CDR2 YYEKEE (reference sequence). The CDR3 is 17 residues long. CDR3 sequence reads: CASSLAGVRATNEKLFF. CDR3 DNA: TGTGCCAGCAGCTTGGCAGGGGTTAGGGCAACTAATGAAAAACTGTTTTTT.

The chain has TRBV28 and TRBJ2-3; 8 bases are a match to TRBD1. CDR1 is MDHEN and CDR2 is SYDVKM in the germline V gene. The CDR3 runs 11 residues. The V and J ends lost 10 bases and 6 bases, in that order; junction bases with no gene match: 3. The chain's CDR3 is CATRDRDTQYF. CDR3 DNA sequence: TGTGCCACAAGGGACAGGGATACGCAGTATTTT.

V gene TRBV27 combines with J gene TRBJ1-1; the D is unclear. This CDR3 region has 10 residues. Germline V lookup: CDR1 MNHEY, CDR2 SMNVEV (reference sequence). With 7 bases removed from V and 10 bases from J, the gap between germline ends came to 10 bases. The CDR3 nucleotides are TGTGCCAGCATCGGTTCCGGAGCTTTCTTT. It specifies CASIGSGAFF.

This sequence joins TRBV6-5 and TRBJ1-2; D gene ambiguous. V was cut by 4 bases and J by 5 bases, with 17 bases left in between. The CDR3 runs to 15 residues. Germline V gene lookup returns CDR1 MNHEY and CDR2 SVGAGI. The CDR3 reads CASSSYDKYGYGYTF. CDR3 DNA: TGTGCCAGCAGTTCCTACGACAAATATGGATATGGCTACACCTTC.

This sequence joins TRBV10-3 and TRBJ1-2, with D perhaps TRBD1 (6 bases). The CDR3 consists of 12 residues. Germline assignment: CDR1 ENHRY and CDR2 SYGVKD. The V end lost 10 bases, the J end lost 1 base, and 10 bases lay between the germline ends. The CDR3 region is CATGTFNYGYTF. The DNA of the CDR3 is TGTGCCACCGGGACATTTAACTATGGCTACACCTTC.

This clone occurred once. The rearrangement links TRBV4-1 to TRBJ1-2, with 8 nucleotides matching TRBD1. Germline values: CDR1 MGHRA, CDR2 YSYEKL. This CDR3 is 16 amino acids long. The V segment lost 1 base and the J segment 8 bases; nucleotides outside the gene matches: 12. The CDR3 is CASSQVEQGVSDGYTF. CDR3 in DNA: TGCGCCAGCAGCCAAGTCGAACAGGGGGTCAGCGACGGCTACACCTTC.

The genes are TRBV28 and TRBJ1-5; no firm D call. Between the trimmed V and J ends, which lost 3 bases and 4 bases, there was a span of 7 bases. The germline V gene has CDR1 MDHEN and CDR2 SYDVKM. This CDR3 has 13 amino acids. The CDR3, as DNA: TGTGCCAGCAGTTTCATAGCGAATCAGCCCCAGCATTTT. Translation gives CASSFIANQPQHF.

The chain joins TRBV5-1 to TRBJ1-2, with D hard to call. V was trimmed by 2 bases and J by 10 bases, leaving 15 bases between them. The CDR3 is 13 residues long. Germline V gene data show CDR1 as SGHRS and CDR2 as YFSETQ. This chain's CDR3 is CASSFENRLIYTF. The CDR3 DNA is TGCGCCAGCAGCTTCGAGAATCGGTTAATCTACACCTTC.

The chain uses TRBV28 and TRBJ2-3; 11 positions agree with TRBD2. The CDR3 consists of 17 residues. Germline CDR1 is MDHEN and CDR2 is SYDVKM. V shed 3 bases, J shed 4 bases, and the junction held 9 bases outside the gene matches. As DNA, the CDR3 is TGTGCCAGCAGTTTTGGCCTAGCGGGAGGTGGGGCAGATACGCAGTATTTT. Protein product: CASSFGLAGGGADTQYF. Complete variable domain (other parts from reference TRBV28 and TRBJ2-3): DVKVTQSSRYLVKRTGEKVFLECVQDMDHENMFWYRQDPGLGLRLIYFSYDVKMKEKGDIPEGYSVSREKKERFSLILESASTNQTSMYLCASSFGLAGGGADTQYFGPGTRLTVL.

This sequence joins TRBV13 and TRBJ1-4; maybe TRBD1 (5 bases). Germline assignment: CDR1 PRHDT and CDR2 FYEKMQ (reference sequence). The CDR3 consists of 15 residues. Trimming stripped 5 bases from V and 8 bases from J, with 18 bases between. The CDR3 sequence is CASSLGGGVQEKLFF. CDR3 DNA sequence: TGTGCCAGCAGCCTCGGGGGAGGGGTCCAGGAAAAACTGTTTTTT.

The chain uses TRBV27 and TRBJ2-7, with 7 bases matching TRBD1. The CDR3 loop spans 14 amino acids. Looked up from germline, CDR1 is MNHEY and CDR2 is SMNVEV (reference sequence). Trimming at V came to 8 bases and at J to 3 bases, leaving 10 bases not matched to a gene. CDR3: CASGSGTEYYEQYF. Here the CDR3 DNA reads TGTGCCAGCGGTTCCGGGACAGAATACTACGAGCAGTACTTC.

In this sample, this clone turned up once. The J gene is TRBJ2-5, the V gene TRBV7-6; 10 nucleotides agree with TRBD2. The V gene end was trimmed by 1 base and the J gene end by 4 bases; junction bases not matched to a gene: 3. This CDR3 region has 15 residues. Germline CDR1 reads SGHVS; CDR2 reads FNYEAQ. CDR3 in amino acids: CASSLELAGRETQYF. The CDR3 DNA reads TGTGCCAGCAGCTTAGAACTAGCGGGGAGAGAGACCCAGTACTTC.

The V gene is TRBV4-1, the J gene TRBJ1-4; TRBD1 agrees at 7 bases. From germline, CDR1 is MGHRA and CDR2 YSYEKL. V shed 4 bases, J shed 4 bases, and the junction held 6 bases outside the gene matches. The CDR3 runs to 15 residues. DNA for the CDR3: TGCGCCAGCAGCCCCGGCAGGGGGAATAATGAAAAACTGTTTTTT. It translates to CASSPGRGNNEKLFF.

This clone was observed once. The chain uses TRBV2 and TRBJ2-3; D uncertain. Trimming shortened V by 3 bases and J by 1 base, and 8 bases separated the two germline ends. Germline V gene data show CDR1 as SNHLY and CDR2 as FYNNEI. CDR3 size: 14 residues. CDR3 nucleotide sequence: TGTGCCAGCAGTGACGATCCAGGCACAGATACGCAGTATTTT. Protein: CASSDDPGTDTQYF.

The V and J genes are TRBV5-1 and TRBJ1-5, with 7 positions matching TRBD1. Per germline, CDR1 SGHRS and CDR2 YFSETQ. This CDR3 is built from 14 residues. J was trimmed by 4 bases and V by 4 bases; bases with no gene match: 5. CDR3 sequence reads: CASSTGTANQPQHF. CDR3 bases: TGCGCCAGCAGCACCGGGACAGCTAATCAGCCCCAGCATTTT.

The V call is TRBV4-2, the J call TRBJ2-2, with D possibly TRBD2 on 6 matching bases. In germline, CDR1 is LGHNA, CDR2 YNFKEQ. The CDR3 is made up of 16 amino acids. V was cut by 4 bases and J by 1 base, with 13 bases left in between. The CDR3 coding sequence is TGTGCCAGCAGCCCGTCGCGGGGAGAGAACACCGGGGAGCTGTTTTTT. Its protein is CASSPSRGENTGELFF.

V gene TRBV9 combines with J gene TRBJ2-3; no reliable D call. The ends were cut back, 4 bases at V and 0 bases at J, with 12 bases in the middle. Germline V gene lookup returns CDR1 SGDLS and CDR2 YYNGEE. The CDR3 length is 15 residues. The CDR3 loop reads CASSSRQGSTDTQYF. Written as DNA, the CDR3 is TGTGCCAGCAGCTCTCGACAAGGTAGCACAGATACGCAGTATTTT.

The chain has TRBV14 and TRBJ2-3; D is undetermined. Trimming removed 1 base from V and 4 bases from J, with 6 bases in between. The CDR3 is 13 residues long. CDR1 is SGHDN, CDR2 FVKESK, per germline. The CDR3 region has the DNA TGTGCCAGCAGCCAAGGGGCCTCAGATACGCAGTATTTT. Amino acid sequence: CASSQGASDTQYF.

CDR3 residues: CASSRDRGVYNEQFF. CDR3 nucleotides: TGCGCCAGCAGTCGGGACAGGGGGGTATACAATGAGCAGTTCTTC. The chain has TRBV5-1 and TRBJ2-1; 11 nucleotides line up with TRBD1. Trimming removed 5 bases from V and 4 bases from J; junction bases left unmatched: 5. Germline V gene lookup returns CDR1 SGHRS and CDR2 YFSETQ. The CDR3 extends over 15 amino acids.

The chain joins TRBV6-6 to TRBJ1-1, with D uncertain. V was shortened by 5 bases and J by 5 bases, with 9 bases between the two germline ends. The germline gives CDR1 MNHNY, CDR2 SVGAGI (reference sequence). This CDR3 is built from 12 residues. The CDR3 DNA reads TGTGCCAGCAGTAGCGGAGGAACTGAAGCTTTCTTT. Protein sequence: CASSSGGTEAFF.

The chain combines TRBV27 with TRBJ2-6; tentative D call: TRBD1 (6 bases). Germline V gene lookup returns CDR1 MNHEY and CDR2 SMNVEV (reference sequence). Trimming took off 7 bases at V and 0 bases at J, with 22 bases between the two ends. This CDR3 has 19 amino acids. CDR3 DNA: TGTGCCAGCACCCTTACAGGGCAGGCCGTTTTCTCTGGGGCCAACGTCCTGACTTTC. It specifies CASTLTGQAVFSGANVLTF.

The rearrangement joins TRBV6-6 to TRBJ1-2; the D is unclear. Germline V gene data show CDR1 as MNHNY and CDR2 as SVGAGI (reference sequence). Trimming cost V 6 bases and J 3 bases, with 14 bases left between them. The CDR3 length is 14 residues. The CDR3 DNA is TGTGCCAGCAGCCGTACCACAGATTACTATGGCTACACCTTC. This encodes CASSRTTDYYGYTF.